The 6 T cell receptor beta chains below were found in one sample sequenced in a study of blood T cell repertoires in COVID-19. The table came from immunoSEQ multiplex PCR; TCRdb's copy has only in-frame clones and leaves some out. Among hundreds of thousands of clones, 70% to 90% were seen once, and the ten largest hold 10% to 15%. Sequenced: peripheral blood. Receptors were obtained from a woman aged 70-85 years with COVID-19, enrolled during active disease.

The V and J genes are TRBV5-4 and TRBJ1-1, with 7 bases lining up with TRBD1. Germline lookup yields CDR1 SGHNT and CDR2 YYREEE (reference sequence). The length of the CDR3 is 12 residues. The V segment lost 3 bases and the J segment 7 bases; nucleotides outside the gene matches: 3. The CDR3 sequence: CASSSGQVEAFF. In DNA form, the CDR3 reads TGTGCCAGCAGCTCAGGACAGGTTGAAGCTTTCTTT.

The chain joins TRBV28 to TRBJ2-7, with 9 bases aligning to TRBD1. V lost 2 bases and J lost 6; bases outside the gene matches: 5. Looked up from germline, CDR1 is MDHEN and CDR2 is SYDVKM. CDR3 length: 14 residues. This chain's CDR3 is CASSLGQGSGEQYF. The CDR3 DNA sequence: TGTGCCAGCAGTTTAGGACAGGGGTCGGGCGAGCAGTACTTC.

V is TRBV20-1 and J is TRBJ1-2; perhaps TRBD1 as D (5 bases). Per germline, CDR1 DFQATT and CDR2 SNEGSKA (reference sequence). V was pared by 5 bases and J by 5 bases, with 9 bases between. This CDR3 spans 11 amino acids. In nucleotides, the CDR3 is TGCAGTGCTGTAGACAGATATGGCTACACCTTC. Amino acids: CSAVDRYGYTF.

The J gene is TRBJ2-3, the V gene TRBV7-9; D not certain. Deletions cut 8 bases from V and 0 bases from J, with 12 bases between. CDR3 size: 14 residues. Germline lookup yields CDR1 SEHNR and CDR2 FQNEAQ (reference sequence). CDR3 bases: TGTGCCAGCGCCGACACCGGTAGCACAGATACGCAGTATTTT. It codes for CASADTGSTDTQYF.

The CDR3: CASSRVLGTPAQETQYF. In DNA form, the CDR3 reads TGTGCCAGCAGCAGGGTACTAGGTACGCCGGCGCAAGAGACCCAGTACTTC. This chain links TRBV5-6 with TRBJ2-5; possibly TRBD2 for D (5 bases). CDR1 and CDR2 from the germline V gene are SGHDT and YYEEEE. The CDR3 consists of 17 residues. V dropped 4 bases and J dropped 2 bases, with 21 bases sitting between them.

The rearrangement joins TRBV28 to TRBJ1-2; 7 bases fit TRBD1. J gave up 2 bases and V 6 bases, and 6 bases lay outside the gene matches. The CDR3 sequence is 14 residues long. The germline CDR1 and CDR2 sequences are MDHEN and SYDVKM. CDR3 loop: CASSLQGTNYGYTF. CDR3 DNA: TGTGCCAGCAGCCTACAGGGGACCAACTATGGCTACACCTTC.